This T cell receptor beta chain appears in the sequencing data of a study of blood T cell repertoires in COVID-19. For recovered donors of Cohort 3, there were two negative PCRs, clearance, or symptom resolution. V was pared by 0 bases and J by 0 bases, with 8 bases between. Germline-derived CDR1 and CDR2 are SGHTA and FQGTGA. CDR3 length equals 15 residues. TCRdb's copy holds only in-frame clones and misses some; the assay was immunoSEQ multiplex PCR. The sample contains approximately 300,000 clones, about 92% of which appear only once. V usage is TRBV7-3 and J usage is TRBJ2-5; perhaps TRBD2 as D (6 bases). The clonotype comes from a woman in her thirties who had recovered from COVID-19. Material for sequencing was PBMCs or T cells enriched from blood (not recorded which). The CDR3 sequence is CASSLTGRYQETQYF. CDR3 in DNA: TGTGCCAGCAGCTTAACGGGGAGGTACCAAGAGACCCAGTACTTC.